A single TCR beta chain is shown here with its context. Its antigen is currently unknown. This sample is drawn from a study of cytomegalovirus exposure and HLA in healthy donors. TCRdb's table, derived via immunoSEQ multiplex PCR, lists solely in-frame clones and lacks some. Counted here are a few hundred thousand clones, approximately 86% occurring once; the ten biggest clones make up roughly 2.8%. The ends were cut back, 0 bases at V and 2 bases at J, with 12 bases in the middle. CDR1 is SGHNT, CDR2 YYREEE, per germline (reference sequence). The CDR3 runs 15 residues. Study-wide points: According to a subsequent analysis, TCR clusters from the first cohort were inclined to appear together in the 90 to 150 validation repertoires.

J is TRBJ2-7 and V is TRBV5-4, with D perhaps matching TRBD2 (6 bases). This sequence was found in a woman aged 18-29 years in good health and CMV-seronegative. Sample: PBMCs. For the CDR3, the DNA is TGTGCCAGCAGCTTGGCGGCGGGAACAACCTACGAGCAGTACTTC. This codes for CASSLAAGTTYEQYF.